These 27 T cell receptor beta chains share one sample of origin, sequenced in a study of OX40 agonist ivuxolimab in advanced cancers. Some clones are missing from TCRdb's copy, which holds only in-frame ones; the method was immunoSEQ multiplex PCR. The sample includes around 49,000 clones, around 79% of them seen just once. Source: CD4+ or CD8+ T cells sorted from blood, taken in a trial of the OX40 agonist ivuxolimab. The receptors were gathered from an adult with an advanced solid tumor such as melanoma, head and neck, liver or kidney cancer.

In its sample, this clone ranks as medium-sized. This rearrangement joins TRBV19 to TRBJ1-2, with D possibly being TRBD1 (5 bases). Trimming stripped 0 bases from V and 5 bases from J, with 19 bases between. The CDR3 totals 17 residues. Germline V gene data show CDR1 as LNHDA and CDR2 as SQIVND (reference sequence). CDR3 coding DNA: TGTGCCAGTAGTATAGAAATAAGGTGGGGACGGCGATATGGCTACACCTTC. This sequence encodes CASSIEIRWGRRYGYTF. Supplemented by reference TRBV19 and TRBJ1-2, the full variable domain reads DGGITQSPKYLFRKEGQNVTLSCEQNLNHDAMYWYRQDPGQGLRLIYYSQIVNDFQKGDIAEGYSVSREKKESFPLTVTSAQKNPTAFYLCASSIEIRWGRRYGYTFGSGTRLTVV.

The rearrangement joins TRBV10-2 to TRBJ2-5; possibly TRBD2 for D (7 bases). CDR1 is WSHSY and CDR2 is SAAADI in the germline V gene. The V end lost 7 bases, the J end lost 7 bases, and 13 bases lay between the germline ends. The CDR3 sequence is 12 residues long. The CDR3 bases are TGCGCCAGCATTATCGGGGGGCCGACCCAGTACTTC. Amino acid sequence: CASIIGGPTQYF.

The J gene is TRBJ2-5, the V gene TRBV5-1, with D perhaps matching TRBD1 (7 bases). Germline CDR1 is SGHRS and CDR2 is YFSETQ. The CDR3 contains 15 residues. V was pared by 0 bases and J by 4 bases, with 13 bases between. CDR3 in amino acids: CASSLGQGGGETQYF. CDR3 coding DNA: TGCGCCAGCAGCTTGGGACAGGGAGGCGGAGAGACCCAGTACTTC.

In DNA form, the CDR3 reads TGCGCCAGCAGAGTTGCTGCGAACACTGAAGCTTTCTTT. Its protein product is CASRVAANTEAFF. The V call is TRBV5-1, the J call TRBJ1-1, with no clear D. This CDR3 has 13 residues. The ends were cut back, 5 bases at V and 1 base at J, with 9 bases in the middle. Germline assignment: CDR1 SGHRS and CDR2 YFSETQ.

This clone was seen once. This CDR3 is CASSESLAEQYF. Written as DNA, the CDR3 is TGTGCCAGCAGTGAATCTCTCGCCGAGCAGTACTTC. The chain is built from TRBV6-1 and TRBJ2-7, with D unresolved. CDR1 is MNHNS and CDR2 is SASEGT in the germline V gene. This CDR3 comprises 12 residues. With 2 bases removed from V and 6 bases from J, the gap between germline ends came to 8 bases.

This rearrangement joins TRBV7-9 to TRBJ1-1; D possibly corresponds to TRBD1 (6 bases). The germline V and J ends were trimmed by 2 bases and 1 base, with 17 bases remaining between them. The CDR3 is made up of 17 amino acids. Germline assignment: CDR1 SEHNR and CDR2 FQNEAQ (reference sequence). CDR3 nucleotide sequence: TGTGCCAGCAGCTTAATAGCGGGCAGGGGACCGAACACTGAAGCTTTCTTT. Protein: CASSLIAGRGPNTEAFF.

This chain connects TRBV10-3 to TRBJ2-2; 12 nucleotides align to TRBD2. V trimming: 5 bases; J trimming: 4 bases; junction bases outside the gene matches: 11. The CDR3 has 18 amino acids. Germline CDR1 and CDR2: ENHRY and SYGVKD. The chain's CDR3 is CAISIPTSGRAGTGELFF. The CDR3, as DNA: TGTGCCATCAGTATCCCGACTAGCGGGAGAGCAGGCACCGGGGAGCTGTTTTTT.

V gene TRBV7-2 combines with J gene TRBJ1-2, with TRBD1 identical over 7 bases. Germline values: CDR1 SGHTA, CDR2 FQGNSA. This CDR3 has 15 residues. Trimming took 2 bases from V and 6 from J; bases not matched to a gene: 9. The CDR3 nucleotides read TGTGCCAGCAGCTTATCCGTCAGGGGGGGTAATGGCTACACCTTC. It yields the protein CASSLSVRGGNGYTF.

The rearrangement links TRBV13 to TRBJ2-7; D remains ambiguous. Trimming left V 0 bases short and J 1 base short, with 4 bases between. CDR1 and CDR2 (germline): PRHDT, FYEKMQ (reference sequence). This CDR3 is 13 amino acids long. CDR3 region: CASSLGLSYEQYF. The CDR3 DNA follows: TGTGCCAGCAGCTTAGGACTATCCTACGAGCAGTACTTC.

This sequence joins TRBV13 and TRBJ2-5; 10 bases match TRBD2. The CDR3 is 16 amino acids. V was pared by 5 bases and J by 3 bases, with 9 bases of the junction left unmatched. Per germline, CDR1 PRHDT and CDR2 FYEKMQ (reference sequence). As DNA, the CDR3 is TGTGCCAGCAGCACCCGGGCTAGCGGGAGAGAAGAGACCCAGTACTTC. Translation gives CASSTRASGREETQYF.

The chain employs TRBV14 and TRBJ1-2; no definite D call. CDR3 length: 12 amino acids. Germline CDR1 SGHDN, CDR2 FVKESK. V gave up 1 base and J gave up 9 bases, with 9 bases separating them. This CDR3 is CASSQGGNRYTF. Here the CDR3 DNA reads TGTGCCAGCAGCCAAGGCGGGAATCGCTACACCTTC.

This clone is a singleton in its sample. The CDR3 region is CASSEKVAPSSYEQYF. The DNA of the CDR3 is TGCGCCAGCAGTGAGAAGGTAGCGCCCAGCTCCTACGAGCAGTACTTC. The rearrangement joins TRBV10-1 to TRBJ2-7, with D maybe TRBD2 (5 bases). Per germline, CDR1 WNHNN and CDR2 SYGVQD (reference sequence). This CDR3 spans 16 amino acids. V was trimmed by 2 bases and J by 0 bases, leaving 14 bases between them.

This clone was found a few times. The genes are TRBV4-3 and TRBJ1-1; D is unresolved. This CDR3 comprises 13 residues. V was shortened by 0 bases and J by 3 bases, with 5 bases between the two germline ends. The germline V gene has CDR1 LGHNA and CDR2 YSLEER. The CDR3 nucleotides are TGCGCCAGCAGCCAAGATACAGACACTGAAGCTTTCTTT. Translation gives CASSQDTDTEAFF.

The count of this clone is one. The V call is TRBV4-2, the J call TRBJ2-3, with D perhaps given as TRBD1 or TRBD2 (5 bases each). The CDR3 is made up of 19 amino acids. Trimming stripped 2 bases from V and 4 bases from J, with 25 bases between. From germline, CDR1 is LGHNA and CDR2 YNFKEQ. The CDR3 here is CASSQFALSGGAPADTQYF. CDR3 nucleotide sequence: TGTGCCAGCAGCCAATTCGCGCTAAGTGGGGGAGCGCCAGCAGATACGCAGTATTTT.

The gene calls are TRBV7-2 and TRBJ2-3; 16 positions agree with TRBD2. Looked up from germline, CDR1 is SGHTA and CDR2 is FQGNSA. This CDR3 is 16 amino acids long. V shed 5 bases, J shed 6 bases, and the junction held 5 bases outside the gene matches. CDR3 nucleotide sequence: TGTGCCAGCAGCCTGGGACTAGCGGGAGGGGCGGATACGCAGTATTTT. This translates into CASSLGLAGGADTQYF.

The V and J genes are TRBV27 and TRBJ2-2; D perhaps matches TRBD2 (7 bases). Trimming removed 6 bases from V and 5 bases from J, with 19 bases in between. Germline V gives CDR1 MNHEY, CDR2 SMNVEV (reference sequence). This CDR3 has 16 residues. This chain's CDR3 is CASSPMRGHGTGELFF. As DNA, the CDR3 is TGTGCCAGCAGCCCGATGCGGGGGCATGGGACCGGGGAGCTGTTTTTT.

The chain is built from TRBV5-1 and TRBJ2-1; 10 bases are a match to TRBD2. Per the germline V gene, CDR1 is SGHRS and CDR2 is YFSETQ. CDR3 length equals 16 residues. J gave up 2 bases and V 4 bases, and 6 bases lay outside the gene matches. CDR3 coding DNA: TGCGCCAGCAGCGCGGGACTAGCGCCCGCCTACAATGAGCAGTTCTTC. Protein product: CASSAGLAPAYNEQFF.

Here the CDR3 reads CASSVRPITDTQYF. The CDR3 coding sequence is TGTGCCAGCAGCGTAAGGCCCATCACAGATACGCAGTATTTT. This chain connects TRBV9 to TRBJ2-3, with unresolved D. The CDR3 contains 14 residues. Trimming cost V 1 base and J 2 bases, with 8 bases left between them. Germline CDR1 and CDR2: SGDLS and YYNGEE.

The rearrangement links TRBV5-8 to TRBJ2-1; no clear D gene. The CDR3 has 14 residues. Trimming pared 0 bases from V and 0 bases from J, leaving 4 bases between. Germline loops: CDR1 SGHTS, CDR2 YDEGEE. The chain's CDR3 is CASSLGGSYNEQFF. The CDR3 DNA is TGTGCCAGCAGCTTGGGGGGCTCCTACAATGAGCAGTTCTTC.

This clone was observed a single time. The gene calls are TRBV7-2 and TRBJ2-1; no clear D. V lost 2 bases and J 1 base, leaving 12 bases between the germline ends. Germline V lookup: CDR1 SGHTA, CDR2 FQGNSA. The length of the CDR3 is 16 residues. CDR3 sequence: CASSLMLEWSYNEQFF. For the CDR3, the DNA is TGTGCCAGCAGCTTAATGCTAGAGTGGTCCTACAATGAGCAGTTCTTC.

In nucleotides, the CDR3 is TGTGCCATCAGGGAGGACAGCTACGAGCAGTACTTC. Its translation is CAIREDSYEQYF. The rearrangement uses TRBV10-3 and TRBJ2-7; maybe TRBD1 (6 bases). Trimming pared 6 bases from V and 3 bases from J, leaving 9 bases between. This CDR3 spans 12 amino acids. Germline V gives CDR1 ENHRY, CDR2 SYGVKD.

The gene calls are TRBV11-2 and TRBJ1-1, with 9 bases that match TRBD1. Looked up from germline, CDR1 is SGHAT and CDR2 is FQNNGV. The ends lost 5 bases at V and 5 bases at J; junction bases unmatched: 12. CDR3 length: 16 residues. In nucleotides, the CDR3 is TGTGCCAGCAGCGACGGGACAGGGCAGTTTCGTACTGAAGCTTTCTTT. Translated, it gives CASSDGTGQFRTEAFF. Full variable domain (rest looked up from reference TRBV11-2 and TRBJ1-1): EAGVAQSPRYKIIEKRQSVAFWCNPISGHATLYWYQQILGQGPKLLIQFQNNGVVDDSQLPKDRFSAERLKGVDSTLKIQPAKLEDSAVYLCASSDGTGQFRTEAFFGQGTRLTVV.

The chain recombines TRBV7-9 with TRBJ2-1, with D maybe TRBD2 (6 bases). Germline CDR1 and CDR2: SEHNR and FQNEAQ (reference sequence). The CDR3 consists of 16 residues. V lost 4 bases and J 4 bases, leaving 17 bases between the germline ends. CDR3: CASSSIQVAAYNEQFF. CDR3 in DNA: TGTGCCAGCAGCTCCATTCAGGTAGCGGCTTACAATGAGCAGTTCTTC.

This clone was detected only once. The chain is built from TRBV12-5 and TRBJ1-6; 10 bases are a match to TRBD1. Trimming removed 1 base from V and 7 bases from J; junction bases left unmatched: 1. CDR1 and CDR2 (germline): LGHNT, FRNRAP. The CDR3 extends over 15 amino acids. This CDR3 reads CASGLGQGANSPLHF. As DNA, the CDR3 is TGTGCTAGTGGTTTGGGACAGGGGGCCAATTCACCCCTCCACTTT.

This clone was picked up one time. The CDR3 region has the DNA TGTGCCAGCAGCTTGGGGGGACAGGGGTACACAGATACGCAGTATTTT. Translating gives CASSLGGQGYTDTQYF. V and J are TRBV5-6 and TRBJ2-3; 10 bases are shared with TRBD1. The CDR3 loop spans 16 amino acids. V lost 0 bases to trimming and J lost 2 bases; unmatched junction nucleotides: 3. The germline CDR1 and CDR2 sequences are SGHDT and YYEEEE.

The CDR3 loop is CASSLVSGQGSEKLFF. The CDR3 nucleotides are TGTGCCAGCAGCTTAGTTTCAGGACAGGGGTCCGAAAAACTGTTTTTT. This chain connects TRBV11-2 to TRBJ1-4, with 9 bases lining up with TRBD1. Germline V gene lookup returns CDR1 SGHAT and CDR2 FQNNGV. With 1 base clipped from V and 8 bases from J, the junction kept 8 bases outside the gene matches. The CDR3 covers 16 residues.

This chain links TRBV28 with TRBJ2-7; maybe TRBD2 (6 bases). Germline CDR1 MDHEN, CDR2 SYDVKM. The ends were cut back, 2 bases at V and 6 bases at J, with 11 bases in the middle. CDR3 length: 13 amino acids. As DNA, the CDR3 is TGTGCCAGCAGTTTAGCGGGATTGCTCGAGCAGTACTTC. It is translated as CASSLAGLLEQYF. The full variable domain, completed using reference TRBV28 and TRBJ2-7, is DVKVTQSSRYLVKRTGEKVFLECVQDMDHENMFWYRQDPGLGLRLIYFSYDVKMKEKGDIPEGYSVSREKKERFSLILESASTNQTSMYLCASSLAGLLEQYFGPGTRLTVT.